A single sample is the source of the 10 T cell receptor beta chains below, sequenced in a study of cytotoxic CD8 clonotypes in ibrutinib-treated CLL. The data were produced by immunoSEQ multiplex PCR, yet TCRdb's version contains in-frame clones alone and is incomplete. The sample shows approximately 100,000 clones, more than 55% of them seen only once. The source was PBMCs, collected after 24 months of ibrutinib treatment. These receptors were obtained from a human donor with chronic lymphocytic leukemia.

This chain's CDR3 is CASSSQGEYEQYF. The CDR3 DNA follows: TGCGCCAGCAGTTCACAGGGGGAATACGAGCAGTACTTC. The chain carries TRBV5-1 and TRBJ2-7; TRBD1 matches at 8 bases. The germline V gene has CDR1 SGHRS and CDR2 YFSETQ. Losses at the gene ends were 5 bases for V and 4 bases for J; bases not matched to a gene: 5. The CDR3 loop spans 13 amino acids.

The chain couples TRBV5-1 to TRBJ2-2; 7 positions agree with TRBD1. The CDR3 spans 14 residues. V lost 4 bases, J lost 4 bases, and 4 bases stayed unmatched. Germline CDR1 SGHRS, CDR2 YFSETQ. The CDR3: CASSVTGSTGELFF. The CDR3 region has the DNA TGCGCCAGCAGCGTGACAGGGTCCACCGGGGAGCTGTTTTTT.

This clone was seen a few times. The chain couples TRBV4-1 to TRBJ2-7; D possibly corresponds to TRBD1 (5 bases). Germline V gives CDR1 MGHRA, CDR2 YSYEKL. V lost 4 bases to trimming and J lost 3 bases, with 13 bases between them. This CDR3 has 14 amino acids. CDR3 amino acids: CASSPETVVYEQYF. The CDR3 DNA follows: TGCGCCAGCAGCCCCGAGACAGTAGTCTACGAGCAGTACTTC.

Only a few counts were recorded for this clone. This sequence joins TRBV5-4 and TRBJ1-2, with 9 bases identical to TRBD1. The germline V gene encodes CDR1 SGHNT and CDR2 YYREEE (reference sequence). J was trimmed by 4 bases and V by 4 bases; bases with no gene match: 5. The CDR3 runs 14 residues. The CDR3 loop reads CASSLGTGSYGYTF. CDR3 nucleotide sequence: TGTGCCAGCAGCCTGGGGACAGGGTCCTATGGCTACACCTTC.

The CDR3 loop is CASSPPGVETQYF. CDR3 bases: TGTGCCAGCAGCCCGCCCGGGGTTGAGACCCAGTACTTC. The J gene is TRBJ2-5, the V gene TRBV6-5; possibly TRBD2 for D (5 bases). The V gene's germline CDR1 is MNHEY and CDR2 SVGAGI. This CDR3 spans 13 amino acids. Deletions cut 6 bases from V and 5 bases from J, with 13 bases between.

The CDR3 region is CASSLTPGTRLAKNIQYF. The CDR3 coding sequence is TGTGCCAGCAGCTTAACCCCGGGCACGCGTTTGGCCAAAAACATTCAGTACTTC. The V and J genes are TRBV7-2 and TRBJ2-4; no reliable D call. The CDR3 consists of 18 residues. The V end was cut by 2 bases, the J end by 1 base, with 18 bases between. The germline gives CDR1 SGHTA, CDR2 FQGNSA.

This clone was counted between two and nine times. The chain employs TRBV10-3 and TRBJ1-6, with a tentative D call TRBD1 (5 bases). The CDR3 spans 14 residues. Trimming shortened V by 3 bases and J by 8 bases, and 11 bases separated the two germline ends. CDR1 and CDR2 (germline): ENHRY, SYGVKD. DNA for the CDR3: TGTGCCATCAGTGACCGGGACGGCTATTCACCCCTCCACTTT. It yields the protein CAISDRDGYSPLHF.

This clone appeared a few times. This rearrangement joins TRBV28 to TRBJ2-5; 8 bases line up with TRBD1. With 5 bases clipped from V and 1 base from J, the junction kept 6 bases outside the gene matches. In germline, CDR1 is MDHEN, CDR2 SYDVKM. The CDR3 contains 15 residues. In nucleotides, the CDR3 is TGTGCCAGCAGTCCAGACCAGGGGGCCCAAGAGACCCAGTACTTC. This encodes CASSPDQGAQETQYF.

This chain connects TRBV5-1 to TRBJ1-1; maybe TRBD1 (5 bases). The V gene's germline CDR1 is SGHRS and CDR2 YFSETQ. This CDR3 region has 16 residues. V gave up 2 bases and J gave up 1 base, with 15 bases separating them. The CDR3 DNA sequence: TGCGCCAGCAGCTTAACCGGGACCGGAACGAACACTGAAGCTTTCTTT. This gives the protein CASSLTGTGTNTEAFF.

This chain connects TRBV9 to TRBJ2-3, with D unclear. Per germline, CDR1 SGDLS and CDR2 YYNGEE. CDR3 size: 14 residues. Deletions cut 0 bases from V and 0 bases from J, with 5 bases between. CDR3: CASSVAGSTDTQYF. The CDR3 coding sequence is TGTGCCAGCAGCGTAGCCGGGAGCACAGATACGCAGTATTTT.